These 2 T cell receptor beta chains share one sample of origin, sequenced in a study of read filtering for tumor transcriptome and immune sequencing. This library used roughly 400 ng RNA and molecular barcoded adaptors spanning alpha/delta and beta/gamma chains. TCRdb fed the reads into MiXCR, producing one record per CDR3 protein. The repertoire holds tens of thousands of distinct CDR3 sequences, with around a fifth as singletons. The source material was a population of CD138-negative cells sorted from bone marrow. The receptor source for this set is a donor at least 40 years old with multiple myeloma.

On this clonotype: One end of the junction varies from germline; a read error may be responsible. The DNA for the CDR3 is TGTGCCAGCAGTTCCGAATCCTACGAGCAGTGCTTC. It translates to CASSSESYEQCF. This chain links TRBV28 with TRBJ2-7, with unresolved D. Germline CDR1 reads MDHEN; CDR2 reads SYDVKM. The CDR3 length is 12 residues.

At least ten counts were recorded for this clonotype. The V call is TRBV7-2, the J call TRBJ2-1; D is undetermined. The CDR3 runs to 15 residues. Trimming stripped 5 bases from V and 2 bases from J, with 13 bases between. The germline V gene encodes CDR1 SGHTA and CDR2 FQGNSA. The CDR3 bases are TGTGCCAGCAGCGCCTGGACCTCCGCCTACAATGAGCAGTTCTTC. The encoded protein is CASSAWTSAYNEQFF.